Listed here are 8 T cell receptor beta chains from one sample, sequenced in a study of blood T cell dynamics during melanoma immunotherapy. Time point indicated: week 3, after first cycle of checkpoint inhibitor. This table comes from immunoSEQ multiplex PCR, and its TCRdb copy is limited to in-frame clones, with some not included. In the table there are 7,500 to 9,000 clones, approximately 85% of which are singletons. Sequenced here: blood, sampled from a patient treated with checkpoint blockade. The receptor source for this set is a human donor with melanoma.

A single count supports this clone. This chain joins TRBV10-3 and TRBJ2-1; D is unresolved. CDR3 size: 16 residues. CDR1 ENHRY and CDR2 SYGVKD come from the germline V gene. V lost 0 bases to trimming and J lost 7 bases, with 16 bases between them. CDR3 residues: CAISESRTGGPNEQFF. The CDR3 bases are TGTGCCATCAGTGAGTCCCGCACGGGCGGACCGAATGAGCAGTTCTTC.

The genes are TRBV5-1 and TRBJ1-1; D perhaps matches TRBD1 (6 bases). CDR1 is SGHRS and CDR2 is YFSETQ in the germline V gene. V gave up 2 bases and J gave up 7 bases, with 12 bases separating them. This CDR3 region has 13 residues. CDR3 protein: CASSLREGGEAFF. CDR3 nucleotide sequence: TGCGCCAGCAGCTTAAGGGAAGGGGGTGAAGCTTTCTTT. Variable domain in full (rest from reference TRBV5-1 and TRBJ1-1): KAGVTQTPRYLIKTRGQQVTLSCSPISGHRSVSWYQQTPGQGLQFLFEYFSETQRNKGNFPGRFSGRQFSNSRSEMNVSTLELGDSALYLCASSLREGGEAFFGQGTRLTVV.

V and J are TRBV15 and TRBJ1-6; no clear D. Germline V gives CDR1 LNHNV, CDR2 YYDKDF (reference sequence). This CDR3 has 15 amino acids. Trimming shortened V by 0 bases and J by 7 bases, and 10 bases separated the two germline ends. As DNA, the CDR3 is TGTGCCACCAGCAGAGATAGGGCAGGAAATTCACCCCTCCACTTT. Protein: CATSRDRAGNSPLHF.

The chain has TRBV11-3 and TRBJ1-1, with no clear D. V was shortened by 5 bases and J by 3 bases, with 10 bases between the two germline ends. Germline loops: CDR1 SGHNT, CDR2 YENEEA. This CDR3 contains 13 residues. CDR3 in amino acids: CASSRGRDTEAFF. DNA for the CDR3: TGTGCCAGCAGCCGTGGACGAGACACTGAAGCTTTCTTT.

The V and J genes are TRBV28 and TRBJ2-7; 7 nucleotides align to TRBD1. V gave up 5 bases and J gave up 3 bases; unmatched junction bases: 4. The CDR3 totals 13 residues. Per germline, CDR1 MDHEN and CDR2 SYDVKM. CDR3 sequence: CASSPTGVYEQYF. CDR3 DNA sequence: TGTGCCAGCAGTCCCACAGGGGTCTACGAGCAGTACTTC.

The chain recombines TRBV29-1 with TRBJ2-2; 9 bases align to TRBD1. Looked up from germline, CDR1 is SQVTM and CDR2 is ANQGSEA. V was clipped by 7 bases and J by 3 bases; unmatched bases: 3. The CDR3 is 13 residues long. CDR3 bases: TGCAGCGCCGGGACAGGGTACACCGGGGAGCTGTTTTTT. It codes for CSAGTGYTGELFF.

V is TRBV7-2 and J is TRBJ1-1; 9 positions match TRBD1. The V gene end was trimmed by 5 bases and the J gene end by 1 base; junction bases not matched to a gene: 2. Germline CDR1 reads SGHTA; CDR2 reads FQGNSA. The CDR3 sequence is 14 residues long. CDR3 in DNA: TGTGCCAGCAGCACGGACAGGGGGAACACTGAAGCTTTCTTT. Its protein product is CASSTDRGNTEAFF.

The chain links TRBV27 to TRBJ2-1, with 8 bases aligning to TRBD2. CDR3 length: 14 residues. Germline CDR1 reads MNHEY; CDR2 reads SMNVEV (reference sequence). With V trimmed by 7 bases and J by 0 bases, 2 bases remained unmatched. DNA of the CDR3: TGTGCCAGCAACCTAGCGGGCTCCTACAATGAGCAGTTCTTC. Translated, it gives CASNLAGSYNEQFF.